This paragraph reports one T cell receptor beta chain. Germline lookup yields CDR1 SGHDT and CDR2 YYEEEE. Trimming pared 1 base from V and 9 bases from J, leaving 14 bases between. This CDR3 has 15 amino acids. These data belong to a study of control samples from healthy donors and cancer patients. The protocol was immunoSEQ multiplex PCR, while the TCRdb copy is restricted to in-frame clones and leaves out a portion. This table holds 200,000 to 250,000 clones, 90% to 95% found once. This chain joins TRBV5-6 and TRBJ1-6, with a weak D call TRBD1 (5 bases). This receptor was obtained from a man in his fifties or sixties in good health. Sequenced input: blood. The CDR3 loop reads CASSLYAPRGSPLHF. CDR3 DNA sequence: TGTGCCAGCAGCTTGTACGCGCCGAGGGGTTCACCCCTCCACTTT.